The TCR beta chain under discussion was sequenced for a study of cytomegalovirus exposure and HLA in healthy donors (dated by TCRdb to 2016 to 2017). Regarding the complete study: An earlier analysis of 587 of the donors reported 276 Gb of sequence data and around 110 million unique TCR beta sequences obtained from roughly 170 million T cells. An early release covering more than 500 HLA-typed donors comprised 250 to 350 gigabases of sequencing data and some 79 million unique TCR sequences. Among the roughly 400 genotyped donors, around 79% belonged to the genetic ancestry cluster associated with self-reported Caucasian donors. The study was designed to test whether signatures of past pathogen exposure could be identified by cataloging public T cell receptors. The T cell repertoires of several hundred subjects were profiled by immunosequencing and related to cytomegalovirus serostatus. In addition to the first cohort of 666 subjects, a separate validation cohort of around 110 different subjects was used. High-throughput TCR immunosequencing, statistical association of individual TCRs with disease status, and machine learning were combined to predict cytomegalovirus infection status. In a later analysis, previously published TCR beta repertoires from about 670 donors were re-analyzed and high-resolution HLA genotyping was added so that TCR occurrence patterns could be studied. The later analysis used no new phenotypic data to find candidate immune exposures, relying instead on TCR beta sequences and their occurrence across donors. In an earlier analysis of roughly 600 of the donors, high-throughput TCR beta sequencing was used to judge whether each TCR beta V gene segment behaved as functional or pseudogenic. Alongside the repertoire data, information on donor age, sex, ethnicity and CMV serostatus was compiled. A later genetic analysis took genome-wide SNP genotypes for about three fifths of the roughly 670 donors and used that subset as a discovery cohort. Every repertoire in the discovery cohort had been generated on one and the same sequencing platform. HLA typing covered class I and class II loci at four-digit resolution. Typing coverage differed by locus: A, B, C, DRB1 and DQB1 were typed in about 620-630 donors, DQA1 in around 500, DPA1 in 600 to 610, and DPB1 in 472. Four to six DR-DQ haplotypes were handled as single units for association and clustering, since linkage in the cohort was strong. Among 350 to 400 genotyped donors of the cohort, an average of approximately 240,000 unique TCR beta nucleotide sequences were sequenced per donor, roughly 20% of them non-productive. General study outcomes and caveats: A cluster of highly shared sequence variants was judged likely to represent a technical artifact of the sequencing pipeline. According to a later analysis, most CMV-associated TCR beta chains appeared to be HLA-restricted, and the HLA associations seemed to be driven largely by CMV exposure. Cytomegalovirus status was reported to be diagnosed by the classifier with high specificity and sensitivity in both the original and validation cohorts. The study gave a list of 150 to 200 TCR beta chains associated with cytomegalovirus. It was suggested by the authors that the approach could potentially be generalized to other disease states and immunological phenotypes. Because some donors lacked HLA typing at each locus, the association tests relied only on the typed subset. When HLA alleles, especially DR and DQ, strongly co-occurred, TCR associations were difficult to assign to individual alleles. A later genetic analysis reported fewer N-insertions in productive TCRs among donors in an Asian-associated ancestry cluster than the roughly 620-donor mean. Correlated functional status among segregating V segments might reflect linkage disequilibrium, but an unknown experimental factor could not be ruled out. Compared with equally common non-associated chains, HLA-associated TCR beta chains in a later analysis were more clonally expanded and had lower generation probabilities. A later analysis associated 17,000 or so TCR beta sequences with specific HLA alleles at a false discovery rate of 0.05. A later genetic analysis associated a missense DCLRE1C variant with V-gene and J-gene trimming of TCR beta chains, and an independent cohort replicated the association. CMV serostatus was the only immune exposure information available for the cohort. The earlier analysis of 587 of the donors excluded seventeen rarely observed V segments, including chromosome 9 orphons, because counts were too low. Some IMGT-functional V segments, including TRBV6-2 and TRBV6-3, could not be distinguished by the 87-base-pair reads and were therefore excluded. Most TCR sequences were observed very rarely across donors, whereas some public TCRs were present in many individuals. Several of the top co-occurrence clusters appeared to be linked to parvovirus B19, influenza, CMV and Epstein-Barr virus, according to a later analysis. A few of the identified cytomegalovirus-associated TCR beta chains were confirmed in vitro to be specific for cytomegalovirus antigens. Roughly uniform sequencing depth across donors was assumed in presence/absence analyses, although this assumption may not hold. An earlier analysis of approximately 540 of the donors showed that most TCR beta V segments appeared in productive rearrangements either about 90% or about 30% of the time, which broadly matched IMGT annotations. A further reported finding was that TCR beta sequences accurately predicted the HLA-A and HLA-B alleles for most subjects in the first cohort. A later analysis found that TCR association rates varied across HLA loci, with DRB1 alleles showing the most associated TCRs and HLA-C alleles the fewest. This cohort had only TCR beta chains sequenced, and the lack of alpha or paired-chain data limited which features could be detected.

Details on this clone: It lacks a known antigen. Per-base qualities were not stored, and no clone one base away is much larger.

Trimming removed 0 bases from V and 4 bases from J; the gene matches leave 0 bases unexplained. Reading from cysteine to phenylalanine, the CDR3 counts 15 amino acids. Only CDR3 DNA remains: 45 bases, in frame from the first base. The germline V gene supplies CDR1 SGHRS and CDR2 YFSETQ. Library construction relied on the immunoSEQ multiplex PCR assay. A mixture of 60 forward primers for TCR Vbeta segments and 13 reverse primers for TCR Jbeta segments was used in the multiplex PCR. The CDR3 region of rearranged TCR beta genes was amplified from genomic DNA with a multiplex PCR assay. On the Illumina HiSeq System, the amplified TCR beta libraries were sequenced as 87-base-pair reads. The authors' analysis ran thus. In a later analysis, roughly 80 million unique TCR beta chains were counted across the 666 repertoires, and around 10 million of these chains were shared by at least two donors. Raw reads were error-corrected and collapsed into unique sequences with a nearest-neighbor algorithm that merged closely related sequences to remove PCR and sequencing errors. Alignment of CDR3 sequences to IMGT reference sequences was used to assign V, D and J gene segments. For a sequence to be retained, a match of at least six nucleotides was required to both a V gene segment and a J gene segment. Rearrangements were classified as productive when the CDR3 lacked stop codons and remained in frame with V and J, and all other rearrangements were classified as non-productive. Following IMGT convention, CDR3 was defined as the stretch from the second conserved V-encoded cysteine up to the conserved J-encoded phenylalanine. In an earlier analysis of around 640 of the donors, sequences lacking an unambiguous match to a single V gene segment were excluded. In an earlier analysis of 587 of the donors, a V segment was called functional when productive rearrangements were above 56.7%, and segregating when the standard deviation between donors exceeded 5%. A statistical classification framework was developed to diagnose cytomegalovirus status using the catalog of TCR beta chain sequences. In a later analysis, V and J genes were assigned by comparing TCR nucleotide sequences against IMGT/GENE-DB human TR gene sequences. In a later analysis, CDR3 sequences and most-parsimonious VDJ recombination scenarios were assigned using the TCRdist pipeline. A later analysis defined each TCR beta chain by its CDR3 amino acid sequence plus V-gene family, and excluded reads lacking a unique V-gene family. In a later analysis, approximately 590 highly shared, low-generation-probability nucleotide sequences were removed to address suspected cross-contamination and a sequencing artifact. For each public chain, a later analysis derived a clonal expansion index from normalized ranks of inferred template counts within each repertoire. A later analysis computed generation probabilities with a VDJ recombination model fitted to out-of-frame rearrangements, and checked the results against IGoR. Hypergeometric tests were used in a later analysis to score TCR-TCR, TCR-HLA and TCR-CMV co-occurrence, with a repertoire-size bias correction applied to the TCR pairs. To estimate false discovery rates, a later analysis permuted the HLA or CMV assignments 20 times. In a later analysis, co-occurring TCRs were grouped with DBSCAN, and TCRdist sequence similarity was added when clustering was performed within HLA-allele-positive subsets. Repertoires with fewer than 30,000 or more than 120,000 public chains, plus five repertoires with anomalous nucleotide sharing, were excluded from co-occurrence clustering. The table was pulled from immuneACCESS by TCRdb, which kept in-frame rearrangements only. Such tables lose some clones; where checked, under half of the loss comes from unresolved V genes, and the rest has no known cause. That table gives V, J and clone size, and the DNA gave D and trimming. This sample holds hundreds of thousands of clones; roughly 75% were observed only once. Approximately 1.7% of the sample is taken by the ten largest.

The cohort comprised 550 to 700 healthy bone marrow donors. At the time of sampling, every cohort member was nominally healthy, though immune exposures that went unrecorded were likely present. The donor tested CMV seronegative and was one of the 352 seronegative cohort members. Every donor gave a peripheral blood sample, and the peripheral blood mononuclear cells from that sample were used for TCR beta sequencing. Genomic DNA extraction from the blood cell samples was performed with the Qiagen DNeasy Blood Extraction Kit. This chain is built from TRBV5-1 and TRBJ2-2, with TRBD2 matching 10 junction bases. The clonotype originates from a woman in her twenties or thirties in good health and CMV-seronegative. What was sequenced was PBMCs. This receptor carries the CDR3 CASSLGTSGTGELFF. DNA sequence: TGCGCCAGCAGCTTGGGGACTAGCGGCACCGGGGAGCTGTTTTTT.